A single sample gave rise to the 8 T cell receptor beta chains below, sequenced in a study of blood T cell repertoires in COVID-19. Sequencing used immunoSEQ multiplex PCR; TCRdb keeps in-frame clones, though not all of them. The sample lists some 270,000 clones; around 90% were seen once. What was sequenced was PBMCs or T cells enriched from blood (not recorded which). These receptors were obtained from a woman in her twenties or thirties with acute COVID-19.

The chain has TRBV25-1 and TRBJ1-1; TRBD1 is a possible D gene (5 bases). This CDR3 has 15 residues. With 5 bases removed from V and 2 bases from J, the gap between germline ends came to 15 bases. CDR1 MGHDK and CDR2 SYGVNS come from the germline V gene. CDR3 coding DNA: TGTGCCAGCAGTCGGGGGATTGACAGTAACACTGAAGCTTTCTTT. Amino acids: CASSRGIDSNTEAFF.

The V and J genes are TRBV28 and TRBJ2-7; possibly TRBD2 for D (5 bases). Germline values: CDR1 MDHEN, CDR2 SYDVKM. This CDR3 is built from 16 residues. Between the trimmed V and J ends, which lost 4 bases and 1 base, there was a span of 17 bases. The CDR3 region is CASSSGFGESSYEQYF. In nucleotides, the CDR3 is TGTGCCAGCAGTTCGGGTTTTGGGGAGAGTTCCTACGAGCAGTACTTC.

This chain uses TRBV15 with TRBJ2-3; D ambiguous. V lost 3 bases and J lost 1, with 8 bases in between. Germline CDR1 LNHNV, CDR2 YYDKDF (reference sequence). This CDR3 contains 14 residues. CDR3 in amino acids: CATSRVRGTDTQYF. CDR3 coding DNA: TGTGCCACCAGCAGGGTTCGCGGCACAGATACGCAGTATTTT.

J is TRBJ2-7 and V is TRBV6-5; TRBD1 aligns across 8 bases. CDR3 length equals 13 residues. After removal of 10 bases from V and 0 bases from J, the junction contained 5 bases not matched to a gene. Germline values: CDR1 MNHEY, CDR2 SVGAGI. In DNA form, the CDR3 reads TGTGCCATCGAAGACAGGGGCTCCTACGAGCAGTACTTC. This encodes CAIEDRGSYEQYF.

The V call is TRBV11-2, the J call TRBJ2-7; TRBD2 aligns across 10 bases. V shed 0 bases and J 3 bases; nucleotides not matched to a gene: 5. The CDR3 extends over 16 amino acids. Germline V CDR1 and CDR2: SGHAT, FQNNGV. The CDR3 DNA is TGTGCCAGCAGCTTAGATCCCGGACTAGCGGTCTACGAGCAGTACTTC. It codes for CASSLDPGLAVYEQYF.

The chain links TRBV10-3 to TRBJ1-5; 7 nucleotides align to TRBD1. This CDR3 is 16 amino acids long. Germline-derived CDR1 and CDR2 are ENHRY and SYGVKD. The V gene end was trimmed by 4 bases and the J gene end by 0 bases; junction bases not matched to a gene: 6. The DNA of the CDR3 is TGTGCCATCAGTGCGGAAGGGGGCCGTAGCAATCAGCCCCAGCATTTT. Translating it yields CAISAEGGRSNQPQHF.

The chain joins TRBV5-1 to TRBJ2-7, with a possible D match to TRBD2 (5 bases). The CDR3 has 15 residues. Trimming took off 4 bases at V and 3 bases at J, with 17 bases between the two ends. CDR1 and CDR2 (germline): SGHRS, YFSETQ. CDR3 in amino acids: CASSPTSLSDYEQYF. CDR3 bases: TGCGCCAGCAGCCCTACTAGTTTGTCGGACTACGAGCAGTACTTC.

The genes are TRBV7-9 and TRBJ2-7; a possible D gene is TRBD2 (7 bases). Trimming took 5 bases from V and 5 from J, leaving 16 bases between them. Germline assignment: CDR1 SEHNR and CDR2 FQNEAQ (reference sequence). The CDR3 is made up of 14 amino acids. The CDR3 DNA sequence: TGTGCCAGCAGCAGTGCAGGGGCGGGGGACGAGCAGTACTTC. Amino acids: CASSSAGAGDEQYF. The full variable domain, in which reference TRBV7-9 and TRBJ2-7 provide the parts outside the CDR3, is DTGVSQNPRHKITKRGQNVTFRCDPISEHNRLYWYRQTLGQGPEFLTYFQNEAQLEKSRLLSDRFSAERPKGSFSTLEIQRTEQGDSAMYLCASSSAGAGDEQYFGPGTRLTVT.